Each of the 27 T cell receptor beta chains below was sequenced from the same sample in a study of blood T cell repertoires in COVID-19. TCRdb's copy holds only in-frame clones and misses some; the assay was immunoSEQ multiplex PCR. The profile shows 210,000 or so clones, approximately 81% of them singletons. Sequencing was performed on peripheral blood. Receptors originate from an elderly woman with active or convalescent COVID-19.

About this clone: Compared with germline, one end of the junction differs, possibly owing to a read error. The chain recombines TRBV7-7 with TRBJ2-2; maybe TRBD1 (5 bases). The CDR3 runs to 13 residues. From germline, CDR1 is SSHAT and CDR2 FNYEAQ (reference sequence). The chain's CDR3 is CASSPRQSGELFF. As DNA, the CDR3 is TGTGCTAGCAGTCCAAGACAGTCCGGGGAGCTGTTTTTT. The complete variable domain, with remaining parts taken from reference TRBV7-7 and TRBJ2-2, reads GAGVSQSPRYKVTKRGQDVTLRCDPISSHATLYWYQQALGQGPEFLTYFNYEAQPDKSGLPSDRFSAERPEGSISTLTIQRTEQRDSAMYRCASSPRQSGELFFGEGSRLTVL.

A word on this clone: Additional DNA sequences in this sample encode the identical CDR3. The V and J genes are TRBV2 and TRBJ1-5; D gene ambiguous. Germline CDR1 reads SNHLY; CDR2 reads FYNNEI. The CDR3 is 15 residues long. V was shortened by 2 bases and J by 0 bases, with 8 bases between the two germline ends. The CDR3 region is CASSERRYSNQPQHF. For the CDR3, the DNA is TGTGCCAGCAGTGAACGTCGGTATAGCAATCAGCCCCAGCATTTT.

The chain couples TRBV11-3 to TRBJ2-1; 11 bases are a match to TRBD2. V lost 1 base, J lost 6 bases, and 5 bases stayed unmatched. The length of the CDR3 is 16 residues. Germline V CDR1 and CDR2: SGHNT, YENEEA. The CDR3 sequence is CASSLVVAGGLNEQFF. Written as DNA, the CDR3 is TGTGCCAGCAGCTTAGTTGTAGCGGGAGGGCTCAATGAGCAGTTCTTC.

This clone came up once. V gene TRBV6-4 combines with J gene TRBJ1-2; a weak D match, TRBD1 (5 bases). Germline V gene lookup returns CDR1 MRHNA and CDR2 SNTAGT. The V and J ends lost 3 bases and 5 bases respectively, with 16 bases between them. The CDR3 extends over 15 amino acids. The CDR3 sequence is CASSESSGSPYGYTF. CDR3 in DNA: TGTGCCAGCAGTGAATCGTCAGGGTCCCCATATGGCTACACCTTC.

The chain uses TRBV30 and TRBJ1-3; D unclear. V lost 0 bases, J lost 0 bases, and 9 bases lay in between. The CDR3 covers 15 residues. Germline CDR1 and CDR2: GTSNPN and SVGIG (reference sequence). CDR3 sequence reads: CAWSVGRSSGNTIYF. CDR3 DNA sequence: TGTGCCTGGAGTGTGGGCAGATCCTCTGGAAACACCATATATTTT.

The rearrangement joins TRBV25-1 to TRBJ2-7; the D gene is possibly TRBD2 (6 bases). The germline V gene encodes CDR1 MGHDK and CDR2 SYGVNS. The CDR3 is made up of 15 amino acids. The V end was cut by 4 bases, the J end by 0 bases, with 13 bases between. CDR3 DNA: TGTGCCAGCAGTGGAGGGACTGTGACCTCCTACGAGCAGTACTTC. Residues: CASSGGTVTSYEQYF.

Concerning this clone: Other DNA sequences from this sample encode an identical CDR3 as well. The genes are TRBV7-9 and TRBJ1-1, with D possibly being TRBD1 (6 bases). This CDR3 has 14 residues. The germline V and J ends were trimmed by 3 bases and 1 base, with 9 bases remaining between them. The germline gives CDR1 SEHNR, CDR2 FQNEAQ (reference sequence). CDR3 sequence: CASSFQQGNTEAFF. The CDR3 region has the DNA TGTGCCAGCAGCTTCCAACAGGGGAACACTGAAGCTTTCTTT.

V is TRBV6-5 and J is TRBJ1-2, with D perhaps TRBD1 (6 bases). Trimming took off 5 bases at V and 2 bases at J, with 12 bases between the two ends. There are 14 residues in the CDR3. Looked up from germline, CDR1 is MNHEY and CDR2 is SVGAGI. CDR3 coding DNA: TGTGCCAGCAGTCCTACGGGACACAACTATGGCTACACCTTC. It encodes CASSPTGHNYGYTF.

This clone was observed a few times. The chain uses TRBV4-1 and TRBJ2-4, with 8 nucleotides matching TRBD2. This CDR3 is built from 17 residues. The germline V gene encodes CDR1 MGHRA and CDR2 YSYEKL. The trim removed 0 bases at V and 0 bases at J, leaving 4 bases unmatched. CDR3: CASSQEGLAGAKNIQYF. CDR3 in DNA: TGCGCCAGCAGCCAAGAGGGGCTAGCGGGAGCCAAAAACATTCAGTACTTC.

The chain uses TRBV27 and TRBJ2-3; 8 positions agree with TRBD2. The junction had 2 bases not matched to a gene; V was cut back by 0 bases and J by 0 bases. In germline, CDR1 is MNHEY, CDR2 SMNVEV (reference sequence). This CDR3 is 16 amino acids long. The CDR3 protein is CASSLSSGISTDTQYF. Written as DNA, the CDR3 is TGTGCCAGCAGTTTATCTAGCGGGATAAGCACAGATACGCAGTATTTT.

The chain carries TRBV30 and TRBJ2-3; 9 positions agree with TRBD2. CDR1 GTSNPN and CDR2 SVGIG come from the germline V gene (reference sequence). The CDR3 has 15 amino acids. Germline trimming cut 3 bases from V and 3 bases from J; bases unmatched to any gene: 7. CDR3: CAWSGLAGLTDTQYF. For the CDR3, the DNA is TGTGCCTGGAGCGGGCTAGCGGGACTGACAGATACGCAGTATTTT.

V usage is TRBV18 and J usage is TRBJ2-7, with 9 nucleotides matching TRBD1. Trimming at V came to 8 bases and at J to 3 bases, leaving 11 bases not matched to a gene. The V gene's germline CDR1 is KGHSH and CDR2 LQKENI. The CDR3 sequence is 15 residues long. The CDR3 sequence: CASGRAGTGNYEQYF. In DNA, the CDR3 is TGTGCCAGCGGAAGGGCCGGGACAGGGAACTACGAGCAGTACTTC.

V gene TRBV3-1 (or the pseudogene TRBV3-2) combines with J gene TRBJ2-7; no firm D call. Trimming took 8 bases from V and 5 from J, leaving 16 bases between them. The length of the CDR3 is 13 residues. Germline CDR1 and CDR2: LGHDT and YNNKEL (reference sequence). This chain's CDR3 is CASRRALIDEQYF. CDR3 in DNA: TGTGCCAGCCGCCGGGCCTTAATAGACGAGCAGTACTTC.

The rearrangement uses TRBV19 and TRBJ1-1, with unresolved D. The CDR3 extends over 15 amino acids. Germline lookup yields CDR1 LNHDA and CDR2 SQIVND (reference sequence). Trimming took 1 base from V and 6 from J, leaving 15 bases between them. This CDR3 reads CASSIVDGKGAEAFF. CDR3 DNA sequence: TGTGCCAGTAGTATAGTGGACGGGAAAGGAGCTGAAGCTTTCTTT.

DNA of the CDR3: TGCGCCAGCAGCCAAGGCAGGGGGCCCACAACAGATACGCAGTATTTT. Translating gives CASSQGRGPTTDTQYF. The rearrangement links TRBV4-3 to TRBJ2-3; 8 nucleotides agree with TRBD1. Germline CDR1 is LGHNA and CDR2 is YSLEER. The CDR3 loop spans 16 amino acids. Trimming removed 1 base from V and 3 bases from J; junction bases left unmatched: 6.

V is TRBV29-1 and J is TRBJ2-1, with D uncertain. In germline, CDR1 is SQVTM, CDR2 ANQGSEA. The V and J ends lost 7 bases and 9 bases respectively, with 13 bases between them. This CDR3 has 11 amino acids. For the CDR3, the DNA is TGCAGCGCCCCCCTAGTTCGTGAGCAGTTCTTC. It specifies CSAPLVREQFF.

CDR3: CASSSRQLNYGYTF. DNA for the CDR3: TGTGCCAGCAGTTCACGACAGCTTAACTATGGCTACACCTTC. This sequence joins TRBV7-3 and TRBJ1-2, with D maybe TRBD1 (5 bases). The germline CDR1 and CDR2 sequences are SGHTA and FQGTGA. This CDR3 has 14 amino acids. The ends were cut back, 6 bases at V and 1 base at J, with 12 bases in the middle.

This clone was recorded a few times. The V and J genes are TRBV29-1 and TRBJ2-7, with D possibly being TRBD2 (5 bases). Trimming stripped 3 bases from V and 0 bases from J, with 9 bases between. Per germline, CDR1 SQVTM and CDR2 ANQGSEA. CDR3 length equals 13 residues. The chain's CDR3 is CSVEFSGSYEQYF. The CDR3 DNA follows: TGCAGCGTTGAGTTCAGCGGCTCCTACGAGCAGTACTTC.

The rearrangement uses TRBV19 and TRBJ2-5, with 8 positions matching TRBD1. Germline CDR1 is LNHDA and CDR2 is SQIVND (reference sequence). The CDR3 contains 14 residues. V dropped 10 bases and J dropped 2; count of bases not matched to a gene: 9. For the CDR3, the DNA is TGTGCCACCAGAGACAGGGGATGGCAAGAGACCCAGTACTTC. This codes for CATRDRGWQETQYF. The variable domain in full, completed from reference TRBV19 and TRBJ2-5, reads DGGITQSPKYLFRKEGQNVTLSCEQNLNHDAMYWYRQDPGQGLRLIYYSQIVNDFQKGDIAEGYSVSREKKESFPLTVTSAQKNPTAFYLCATRDRGWQETQYFGPGTRLLVL.

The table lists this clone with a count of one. CDR3 region: CASSLDVAPSSHTEAFF. CDR3 nucleotide sequence: TGCGCCAGCAGCTTGGATGTGGCTCCATCCTCCCACACTGAAGCTTTCTTT. The chain joins TRBV5-1 to TRBJ1-1, with no clear D. Germline assignment: CDR1 SGHRS and CDR2 YFSETQ. This CDR3 comprises 17 residues. V was cut by 0 bases and J by 3 bases, with 18 bases left in between.

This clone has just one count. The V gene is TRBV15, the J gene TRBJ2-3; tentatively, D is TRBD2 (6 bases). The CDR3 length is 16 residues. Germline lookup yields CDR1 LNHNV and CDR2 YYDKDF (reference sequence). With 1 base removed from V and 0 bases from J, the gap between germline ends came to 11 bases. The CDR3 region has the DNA TGTGCCACCAGCAGAGTGCGGGGTGTTAGCACAGATACGCAGTATTTT. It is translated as CATSRVRGVSTDTQYF.

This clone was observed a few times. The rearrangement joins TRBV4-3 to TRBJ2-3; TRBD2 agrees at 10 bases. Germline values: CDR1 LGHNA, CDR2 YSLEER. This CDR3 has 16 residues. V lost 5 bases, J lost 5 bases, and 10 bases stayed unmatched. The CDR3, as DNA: TGCGCCAGCAGCTCATTAAGCGGGGGGGCTTTAGATACGCAGTATTTT. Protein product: CASSSLSGGALDTQYF.

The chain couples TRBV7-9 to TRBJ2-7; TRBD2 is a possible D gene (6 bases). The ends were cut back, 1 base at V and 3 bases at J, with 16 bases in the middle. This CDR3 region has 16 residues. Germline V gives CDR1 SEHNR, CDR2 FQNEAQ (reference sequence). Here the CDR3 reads CASSLETSTRGYEQYF. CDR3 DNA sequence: TGTGCCAGCAGCTTAGAAACTAGCACTAGGGGCTACGAGCAGTACTTC.

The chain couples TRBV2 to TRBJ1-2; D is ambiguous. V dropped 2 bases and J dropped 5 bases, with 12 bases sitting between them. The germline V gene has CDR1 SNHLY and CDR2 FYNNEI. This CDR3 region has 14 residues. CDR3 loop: CASSERLGKYGYTF. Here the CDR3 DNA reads TGTGCCAGCAGTGAAAGGCTGGGCAAGTATGGCTACACCTTC.

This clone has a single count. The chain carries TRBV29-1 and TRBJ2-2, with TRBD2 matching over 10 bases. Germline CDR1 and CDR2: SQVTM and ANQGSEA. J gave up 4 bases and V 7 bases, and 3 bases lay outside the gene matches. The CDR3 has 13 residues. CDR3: CSAQRGGTGELFF. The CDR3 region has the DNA TGCAGCGCCCAGCGGGGGGGCACCGGGGAGCTGTTTTTT.

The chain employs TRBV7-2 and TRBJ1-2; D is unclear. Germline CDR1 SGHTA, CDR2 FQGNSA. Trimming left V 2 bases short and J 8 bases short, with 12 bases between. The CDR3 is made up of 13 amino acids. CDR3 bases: TGTGCCAGCAGCTTACGAGAGGGAGGGGGCTACACCTTC. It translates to CASSLREGGGYTF.

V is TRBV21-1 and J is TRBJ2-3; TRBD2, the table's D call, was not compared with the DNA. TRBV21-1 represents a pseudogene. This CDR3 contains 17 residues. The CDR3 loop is CASSKDDQRQEEDTQYF. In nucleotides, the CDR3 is TGTGCCAGCAGCAAGGATGATCAGCGCCAAGAGGAAGATACGCAGTATTTT.